This is a list of T cell receptor beta chains from one sample in a study of blood T cell repertoires in COVID-19. The protocol was immunoSEQ multiplex PCR, while the TCRdb copy is restricted to in-frame clones and leaves out a portion. The sample lists approximately 110,000 clones, around 85% occurring once. Input material: peripheral blood. All receptors derive from a man aged 50-59 years with acute or convalescent COVID-19. Both conserved end residues are part of each CDR3. D genes are given only for firm matches. The listing skips clone size in some rows; elsewhere it reads once, few, many or a size class.

TRBD2	TRBV6-6	TRBJ2-1	NA	15	TGTGCCAGCAGTTACGCTAGCGGGGGGTACAATGAGCAGTTCTTC	CASSYASGGYNEQFF
NA	TRBV4-2	TRBJ2-3	once	14	TGTGCCAGCAGCCAAGGATCTAGCTCGCATACGCAGTATTTT	CASSQGSSSHTQYF
NA	TRBV6-1	TRBJ1-2	NA	14	TGTGCCAGCAGTGAAAAGCCCGGGGTGGATGGCTACACCTTC	CASSEKPGVDGYTF
NA	TRBV3-1/TRBV3-2	TRBJ2-5	once	18	TGTGCCAGCAGCCAAGAAAGATCTCGGCGGGGGCGTAGGGAGACCCAGTACTTC	CASSQERSRRGRRETQYF
NA	TRBV5-1	TRBJ2-2	NA	15	TGCGCCAGCACGCCCAGGGGTACGAACACCGGGGAGCTGTTTTTT	CASTPRGTNTGELFF
TRBD1	TRBV7-9	TRBJ1-1	once	15	TGTGCCAGCAGCCAGTCCTACAGGGGGGCCACTGAAGCTTTCTTT	CASSQSYRGATEAFF
NA	TRBV30	TRBJ1-4	NA	16	TGTGCCTGGAGTGTACAAGCGGGGGCAACTAATGAAAAACTGTTTTTT	CAWSVQAGATNEKLFF
NA	TRBV27	TRBJ2-7	NA	11	TGTGCCAGCAGTCCAACCCCACAGGTTTGCTTC	CASSPTPQVCF
NA	TRBV27	TRBJ2-5	NA	11	TGTGCCAGCAGTTTTAAAGAGACCCAGTACTTC	CASSFKETQYF
NA	TRBV2	TRBJ1-1	NA	14	TGTGCCAGCGCGGGGGATGCATTGAACACTGAAGCTTTCTTT	CASAGDALNTEAFF
NA	TRBV5-4	TRBJ2-6	NA	16	TGTGCCAGCAGCCCCCAGGCCATCTCTGGGGCCAACGTCCTGACTTTC	CASSPQAISGANVLTF
NA	TRBV2	TRBJ1-3	NA	17	TGTGCCAGCAGTGAAATGGCGCACCCGGGCTCTGGAAACACCATATATTTT	CASSEMAHPGSGNTIYF
NA	TRBV19	TRBJ1-3	NA	15	TGTGCCAGTAGTCCCCGCGGAAAGTCTGGAAACACCATATATTTT	CASSPRGKSGNTIYF
TRBD2	TRBV6-6	TRBJ2-1	NA	20	TGTGCCAGCAGTCCTCTTGGCGGGGCTAGCGGGGGGCTGTCCTACAATGAGCAGTTCTTC	CASSPLGGASGGLSYNEQFF
NA	TRBV5-1	TRBJ2-2	NA	15	TGCGCCAGCCAATCGGGACACGGAGTGGCCGGGGAGCTGTTTTTT	CASQSGHGVAGELFF
TRBD1	TRBV7-2	TRBJ2-7	NA	14	TGTGCCAGCAGCATAGGACAGGGAAAGTACGAGCAGTACTTC	CASSIGQGKYEQYF
TRBD2	TRBV3-1/TRBV3-2	TRBJ2-2	NA	17	TGTGCCAGCAGCCAAGCCAAGGCGGGGGACTACACCGGGGAGCTGTTTTTT	CASSQAKAGDYTGELFF
NA	TRBV30	TRBJ1-1	NA	12	TGTGCCTGGAGAACATGGAACACTGAAGCTTTCTTT	CAWRTWNTEAFF
NA	TRBV28	TRBJ1-1	NA	15	TGTGCCAGCAGTTTATTTCAGCGAATGAACACTGAAGCTTTCTTT	CASSLFQRMNTEAFF
TRBD2	TRBV7-9	TRBJ2-3	once	16	TGTGCCAGCAGCTTAGGTAGCGGGGGGGCCGTAGATACGCAGTATTTT	CASSLGSGGAVDTQYF
TRBD1	TRBV28	TRBJ2-7	NA	19	TGTGCCAGCAGTTTAGTGGGGACAGGCATCATCTTGGGCTCCTACGAGCAGTACTTC	CASSLVGTGIILGSYEQYF
NA	TRBV6-5	TRBJ1-2	NA	12	TGTGCCAGCAGTTACTCGCGGGGTGGCTACACCTTC	CASSYSRGGYTF
NA	TRBV18	TRBJ2-7	few	15	TGTGCCAGCTCACCTTCCCCAGGGAAGGCTTCCGAGCAGTACTTC	CASSPSPGKASEQYF
TRBD1	TRBV5-1	TRBJ1-6	NA	15	TGCGCCAGCAGCGAGGGACAGGCCGGGGTGGGGCCCCTCCACTTT	CASSEGQAGVGPLHF
NA	TRBV11-3	TRBJ1-5	few	16	TGTGCCAGCAGCTTAGATCCCGGCAGGGAAAATCAGCCCCAGCATTTT	CASSLDPGRENQPQHF
NA	TRBV9	TRBJ1-1	once	16	TGTGCCAGCAGCGTGGATATTGGGGGCTCAGGGACTGAAGCTTTCTTT	CASSVDIGGSGTEAFF
TRBD1	TRBV19	TRBJ1-2	NA	14	TGTGCCAGTGCCCAGACGACAGGGAATTATGGCTACACCTTC	CASAQTTGNYGYTF
NA	TRBV27	TRBJ2-7	once	11	TGTGCCAGCCGAACCAGTTACGAGCAGTACTTC	CASRTSYEQYF